This passage covers 10 T cell receptor beta chains from one sample sequenced in a study of blood T cell repertoires in COVID-19. Produced via immunoSEQ multiplex PCR; TCRdb's table is partial and in-frame only. Among around 170,000 clones listed, 85% to 90% were seen once. The sample taken for sequencing was peripheral blood. These receptors were taken from an older woman with acute or convalescent COVID-19.

The CDR3 loop is CAWSVVGAQYF. The CDR3 DNA reads TGTGCCTGGAGTGTAGTCGGTGCGCAGTATTTT. This chain connects TRBV30 to TRBJ2-3; D is unclear. The germline CDR1 and CDR2 sequences are GTSNPN and SVGIG (reference sequence). V was shortened by 0 bases and J by 10 bases, with 8 bases between the two germline ends. CDR3 size: 11 residues.

The chain uses TRBV10-3 and TRBJ2-6; TRBD1 aligns across 10 bases. In germline, CDR1 is ENHRY, CDR2 SYGVKD. The CDR3 has 16 amino acids. V was clipped by 6 bases and J by 4 bases; unmatched bases: 6. This CDR3 reads CAIREGQGIGANVLTF. Written as DNA, the CDR3 is TGTGCCATCAGGGAGGGACAGGGGATCGGGGCCAACGTCCTGACTTTC.

The chain combines TRBV5-1 with TRBJ2-2; TRBD2 matches 10 bases. The CDR3 runs to 15 residues. Trimming at V came to 3 bases and at J to 5 bases, leaving 4 bases not matched to a gene. Per the germline V gene, CDR1 is SGHRS and CDR2 is YFSETQ. The CDR3 here is CASSSSGRDTGELFF. Written as DNA, the CDR3 is TGCGCCAGCAGCTCTAGCGGGAGAGATACCGGGGAGCTGTTTTTT.

This rearrangement joins TRBV2 to TRBJ1-1; possible D gene TRBD1, 6 bases. Per the germline V gene, CDR1 is SNHLY and CDR2 is FYNNEI. The V end lost 8 bases, the J end lost 6 bases, and 16 bases lay between the germline ends. The CDR3 runs 13 residues. CDR3 nucleotides: TGTGCCAGCTTTTTACAGGGCATATCTGAAGCTTTCTTT. It encodes CASFLQGISEAFF.

CDR3 bases: TGCGCCAGCAGCCAAGAAGGGATTCGCCCGGAAGGGGGACTGTTTTTT. This translates into CASSQEGIRPEGGLFF. The rearrangement joins TRBV4-1 to TRBJ1-4, with D maybe TRBD1 (6 bases). The ends were cut back, 0 bases at V and 13 bases at J, with 21 bases in the middle. CDR3 size: 16 residues. Germline V lookup: CDR1 MGHRA, CDR2 YSYEKL.

This chain joins TRBV7-2 and TRBJ1-2; 10 bases line up with TRBD1. Per the germline V gene, CDR1 is SGHTA and CDR2 is FQGNSA. The CDR3 sequence is 15 residues long. Losses at the gene ends were 1 base for V and 4 bases for J; bases not matched to a gene: 3. This CDR3 reads CASSLETGGGYGYTF. In DNA, the CDR3 is TGTGCCAGCAGCTTAGAGACAGGGGGCGGCTATGGCTACACCTTC.

This clone was detected a few times. This chain uses TRBV6-5 with TRBJ1-2, with unresolved D. V lost 0 bases to trimming and J lost 7 bases, with 9 bases between them. The CDR3 is made up of 13 amino acids. Germline CDR1 MNHEY, CDR2 SVGAGI. The CDR3 protein is CASSYSERGGYTF. In nucleotides, the CDR3 is TGTGCCAGCAGTTACTCGGAGAGAGGTGGCTACACCTTC.

This sequence joins TRBV6-1 and TRBJ1-4, with D possibly TRBD1 on 6 matching bases. V lost 2 bases, J lost 1 base, and 17 bases lay in between. From germline, CDR1 is MNHNS and CDR2 SASEGT. CDR3 length equals 18 residues. The CDR3 nucleotides are TGTGCCAGCAGTGAATTCGGGGGGGCCTCTGGAACTAATGAAAAACTGTTTTTT. Amino acids: CASSEFGGASGTNEKLFF.

The chain carries TRBV11-3 and TRBJ2-2; 7 bases line up with TRBD2. The CDR3 sequence is 15 residues long. Trimming took 6 bases from V and 4 from J; bases not matched to a gene: 8. Germline V gene data show CDR1 as SGHNT and CDR2 as YENEEA. The CDR3 DNA reads TGTGCCAGCAGAAATCGGGAGGATGGCACCGGGGAGCTGTTTTTT. This codes for CASRNREDGTGELFF.

The rearrangement uses TRBV28 and TRBJ2-3, with 8 positions matching TRBD2. Germline V lookup: CDR1 MDHEN, CDR2 SYDVKM. The V segment lost 6 bases and the J segment 2 bases; nucleotides outside the gene matches: 7. The CDR3 is 15 amino acids. CDR3 sequence: CASSYGLAVTDTQYF. The CDR3 DNA reads as TGTGCCAGCAGCTACGGACTAGCTGTCACAGATACGCAGTATTTT. The whole variable domain, remainder taken from reference TRBV28 and TRBJ2-3, is DVKVTQSSRYLVKRTGEKVFLECVQDMDHENMFWYRQDPGLGLRLIYFSYDVKMKEKGDIPEGYSVSREKKERFSLILESASTNQTSMYLCASSYGLAVTDTQYFGPGTRLTVL.